A selection of T cell receptor beta chains follows, all from one sample in a study of CD8 T cells in Susac syndrome. TCRdb passed the immunoSEQ multiplex PCR reads through MiXCR, listing each CDR3 protein once. The sample includes about 130,000 distinct CDR3 sequences, around 95% of them seen just once. The sequenced sample consisted of CD8+ T cells from PBMCs. The receptors come from a human donor with Susac syndrome. CDR3s leave out the opening cysteine and the closing phenylalanine or tryptophan. Each record gives: J gene, V gene, CDR3 protein.

j_gene: TRBJ2-4
v_gene: TRBV6-5
CDR3aa: ASSPRTGSGNIQY

j_gene: TRBJ2-7
v_gene: TRBV20-1
CDR3aa: SARSTWGGYEQY

j_gene: TRBJ2-2
v_gene: TRBV11-2
CDR3aa: ASSLGGGRPETGELF

j_gene: TRBJ1-1
v_gene: TRBV6-5
CDR3aa: ASSYGDGNTEAF

j_gene: TRBJ1-2
v_gene: TRBV7-9
CDR3aa: ASSLGTENYGYT

j_gene: TRBJ2-2
v_gene: TRBV29-1
CDR3aa: STIEAGELF

j_gene: TRBJ2-2
v_gene: TRBV9
CDR3aa: ASSDGTSGSSDGELF

j_gene: TRBJ1-1
v_gene: TRBV13
CDR3aa: ASTQYRGETEAF

j_gene: TRBJ1-5
v_gene: TRBV20-1
CDR3aa: SARDPAGKHQPQH

j_gene: TRBJ2-5
v_gene: TRBV12-3/TRBV12-4
CDR3aa: ASSLGETQY

j_gene: TRBJ1-5
v_gene: TRBV28
CDR3aa: ASLGVNQPQH

j_gene: TRBJ2-3
v_gene: TRBV28
CDR3aa: ASSFPLKATGPDTQY

j_gene: TRBJ2-1
v_gene: TRBV5-4
CDR3aa: ASSLEGAVEQF

j_gene: TRBJ1-2
v_gene: TRBV12-3/TRBV12-4
CDR3aa: ASSAPGQRHYGYT

j_gene: TRBJ2-3
v_gene: TRBV24-1
CDR3aa: ATSEPSGSNTDTQY

j_gene: TRBJ1-2
v_gene: TRBV13
CDR3aa: ASSLKGSNYGYT

j_gene: TRBJ1-5
v_gene: TRBV3-1
CDR3aa: ASSQETGHQPQH

j_gene: TRBJ1-2
v_gene: TRBV7-8
CDR3aa: ASSLAMATYGYT

j_gene: TRBJ2-1
v_gene: TRBV12-3/TRBV12-4
CDR3aa: ASNVYNEQF

j_gene: TRBJ1-4
v_gene: TRBV9
CDR3aa: ASSTTGNEKLF

j_gene: TRBJ2-7
v_gene: TRBV3-1
CDR3aa: ASSQEDRSGEQY

j_gene: TRBJ2-7
v_gene: TRBV29-1
CDR3aa: SVEAGGFSEQY

j_gene: TRBJ1-2
v_gene: TRBV9
CDR3aa: ASTDGANYGYT